This T cell receptor beta chain was observed in a study of blood T cells in healthy people across ages (dated by TCRdb to the mid-2010s). In terms of the full investigation: In model experiments, template switching captured about one uniquely barcoded TCR beta cDNA molecule for every two T cells. To track age-related changes in TCR beta repertoire diversity, the study relied on deep sequencing normalized with unique cDNA molecular identifiers. The donors were divided into four age groups: young (average approximately 17 years), middle-aged (under 40), aged (roughly 66) and long-lived (roughly 88). Using the same blood draw, the study looked at two additional independent replicas of 1 million unique cDNA reads for two donors, one aged 18 to 29 and the other aged 80 or older. What the study reported, not specific to this receptor: Observed TCR beta diversity per million T cells fell roughly linearly with age, and a significant reduction was already apparent by age around 40. Observed TCR beta diversity correlated strongly with the percentage of naive T cells measured by flow cytometry. Since profiling was done on bulk unsorted PBMCs, naive and antigen-experienced compartments could not be conclusively compared. Because the CMV infection status of the donors was unknown, age-related changes in expanded clonotypes may potentially have been confounded. Compared with the aged group, the long-lived group had more naive CD4+ T cells, fewer expanded clones and increased TCR diversity, a pattern suggesting age selection. Estimates of total diversity based on one million sequenced T cells were regarded as lower bounds and as underestimates.

CDR1 and CDR2 are read off the germline V gene as SGHDN and FVKESK. The CDR3 measures 13 amino acids from cysteine to phenylalanine. Only the CDR3 portion is preserved as DNA: 39 bases, with reading frame beginning at the first base. Systemically healthy Caucasian individuals from Russia, approximately 39 in total and aged about 6 to 95 years, were included as donors. Each donor gave 9 to 10 milliliters of peripheral blood, collected into EDTA-treated Vacutainer tubes. Ficoll-Paque density-gradient centrifugation was used to isolate PBMCs, with at least 7 million obtained per sample. Trizol reagent was used to extract total RNA from the PBMCs, yielding at least 5 micrograms per sample. For every donor, an aliquot of PBMCs went through flow cytometry to measure the percentages of naive CD45RAhigh/CD27high T cells. The library was built by means of 5' RACE. This sample was sequenced with an Illumina HiSeq 2500. A second PCR of about 6 to 11 cycles was performed with a sample-barcoded 5' primer and a J-beta primer mix. Each TCR beta cDNA molecule received a unique molecular identifier from a template-switch 5' adaptor carrying 12 random nucleotides. At least 2.5 million CDR3-containing paired-end reads were obtained from each sample. First-strand cDNA was synthesized from all RNA with the Mint cDNA synthesis kit, primed by a TRBC-specific oligonucleotide. Following uracil-DNA glycosylase treatment, a first 18-cycle PCR with universal primers M1SS and BC2_uni_R was performed on all cDNA. On the study's bioinformatics: For normalization, 1 million high-quality reads were randomly selected from each sample, with every read carrying a distinct molecular identifier. Instead of being binned into consensus sequences, reads with shared molecular identifiers were discarded. CDR3 identification, clonotype clustering and error correction used MiTCR with a Q25 quality threshold and the strictest error-elimination algorithm. A nonparametric unseen species model with Euler transformation was used to estimate a lower bound on total TCR beta diversity. The public reads were reprocessed in TCRdb via fastp at Q25 and MiXCR, keeping in-frame beta chains. Each entry is one CDR3 protein sequence, shown with its most common DNA and genes. TCRdb, not the authors, supplied the V and J calls. In this sample the table shows approximately 780,000 distinct CDR3 sequences, roughly 25% of which occur a single time. Less than 3.5% of the sample is in the top ten clones.

This clonotype showed up just once. No cognate antigen has been identified for it. One end of the junction fails to match germline, which may point to a read error. These data were also reused for a study on T cells of mothers and their children. According to the second study: Nine systemically healthy Caucasian individuals, comprising three mothers and their six children, were included as donors. cDNA synthesis used all of the extracted RNA, with 1.5 ug of RNA in each 15 ul reaction. Sample barcodes and 2-4 random nucleotides were added via the M1S primer in the second PCR. Each mother yielded over 9.5 million TCR beta CDR3 reads and each child 3 million to 3.5 million reads. TCR recombination output is similarly shaped by thymic selection in related and unrelated pairs, with a minor effect exerted by inherited differences. Normalized repertoire overlap in related mother-child pairs was always slightly higher than in unrelated mother-child pairs, but the difference was never significant. Persistent microchimeric T cell clones were not detected, at a sensitivity of 85 to 100 clones per million clonotypes. The study used deep NGS to compare TCR beta repertoires of mothers and children, seeking features distinguishing related mother-child pairs from unrelated individuals. On average, the children were about 10 +/- 4 years old, while the mothers were approximately 41 +/- 4 years old. After adapter ligation was performed with NEBNext reagents, the libraries were sequenced on an Illumina HiSeq 2000 with 100+100 nt paired-end reads. To prevent cross-contamination, the mother and child libraries were prepared one month apart and sequenced in separate runs. Between about 500,000 and 2,300,000 distinct TCR beta clonotypes were identified per donor. Naive TCR beta clonotypes were estimated from low-frequency clonotypes matched to each donor's FACS-determined naive share, without sorting.

The receptor was derived from a boy aged 10-17 years in good health. Source material: blood. The chain uses TRBV14 and TRBJ2-3, with no confidently assigned D gene. For the CDR3, the sequence is CACSQARRDTQYF. The nucleotides are TGTGCCTGCAGCCAAGCCCGTAGAGATACGCAGTATTTT.